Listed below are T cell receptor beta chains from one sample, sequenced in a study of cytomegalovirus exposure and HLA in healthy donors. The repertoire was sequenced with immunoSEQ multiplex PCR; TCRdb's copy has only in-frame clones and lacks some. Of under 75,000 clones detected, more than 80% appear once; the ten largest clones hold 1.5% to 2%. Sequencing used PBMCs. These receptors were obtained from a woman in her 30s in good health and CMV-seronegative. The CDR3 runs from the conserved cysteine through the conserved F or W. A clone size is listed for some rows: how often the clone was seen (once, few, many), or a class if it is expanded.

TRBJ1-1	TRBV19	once	CASSMMGQGPLEAFF
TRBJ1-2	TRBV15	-	CATSRDGRGYGYTF
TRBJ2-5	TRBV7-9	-	CASSPDSWETQYF
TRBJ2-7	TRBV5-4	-	CASSPPGKFYEQYF
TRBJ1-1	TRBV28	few	CASSREYSTEAFF
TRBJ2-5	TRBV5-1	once	CASSFQAGGPGGEQYF
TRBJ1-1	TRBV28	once	CAAGQGATNTEAFF
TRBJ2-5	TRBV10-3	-	CAISESPGEETQYF
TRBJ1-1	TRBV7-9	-	CASSPLQRFRNTEAFF
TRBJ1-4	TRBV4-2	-	CASSQVTGGMGNEKLFF
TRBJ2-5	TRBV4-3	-	CASSPEQYF
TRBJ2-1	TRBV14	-	CASSRSLGGNEQFF
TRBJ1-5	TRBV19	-	CASSTAASNQPQHF
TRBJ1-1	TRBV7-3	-	CASSSTGGTNTEAFF
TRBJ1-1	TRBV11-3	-	CASSLDLSRYEAFF
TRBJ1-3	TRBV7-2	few	CASSPQTPNSGNTIYF
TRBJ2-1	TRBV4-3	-	CASSPRTSGRLKETYNEQFF
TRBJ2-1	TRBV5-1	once	CASSLGLAGGSYNEQFF
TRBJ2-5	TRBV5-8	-	CASSLGQVALGSAQETQYF
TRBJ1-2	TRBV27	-	CASRMGGAPNYGYTF
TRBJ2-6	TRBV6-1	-	CASSAAWEYSGANVLTF
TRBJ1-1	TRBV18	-	CASSRDTEAFF
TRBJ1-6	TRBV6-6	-	CASSDGTGGWSPLHF
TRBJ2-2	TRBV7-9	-	CASNRDRVSGELFF
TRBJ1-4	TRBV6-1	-	CASSEAGRGLEKLFF
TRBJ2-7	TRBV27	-	CASTGHDSYEQYF
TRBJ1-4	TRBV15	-	CATSSSGTGGEKLFF
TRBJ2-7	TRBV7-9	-	CASSLEGGGNEQYF
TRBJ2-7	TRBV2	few	CASSDEKEQYF
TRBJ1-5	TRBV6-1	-	CASRQTGNNQPQHF
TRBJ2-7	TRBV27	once	CASSSHRGKYEQYF
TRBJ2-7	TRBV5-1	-	CASSPGLAGYEQYF
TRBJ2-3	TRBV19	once	CASSRQGRTDTQYF
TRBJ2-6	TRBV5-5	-	CASSFQGDPSGANVLTF
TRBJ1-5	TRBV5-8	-	CASSNRRNQPQHF
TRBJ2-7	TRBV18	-	CASSQQGFSYEQYF